The rows below give T cell receptor beta chains drawn from one sample of a study of T cells after yellow fever vaccination. TCRdb independently ran MiXCR on the 5' RACE reads; one entry per CDR3 protein. Among 500,000 to 650,000 distinct CDR3 sequences listed, around an eighth were seen once. The specimen was PBMCs, collected on the day of the yellow fever booster vaccination. The receptors come from a man between 25 and 39 years old who received the YFV17D yellow fever vaccine. The CDR3 runs from the conserved cysteine through the conserved F or W. A D gene is named only where the DNA matches it firmly. The size field is filled for only some rows; it gives once, few, many or a size class.

cdr3_nt cdr3_aa v_call clone_size j_call d_call
TGTGCCAGCACCCCAGAGCCCGTGACAGGGCCAGGCTACGAGCAGTACTTC CASTPEPVTGPGYEQYF TRBV9 few TRBJ2-7 TRBD1
TGCAGTGCGGGTCCCGGCGAGCAGTACTTC CSAGPGEQYF TRBV20-1 few TRBJ2-7 NA
TGCGCCAGCAGCTTGGCCAGCGGTCCTTATCAGCCCCAGCATTTT CASSLASGPYQPQHF TRBV5-1 NA TRBJ1-5 NA
TGTGCCTGGGGGACCCAACAAGGGCAGCCCCAGCATTTT CAWGTQQGQPQHF TRBV30 few TRBJ1-5 NA
TGTGCCTTCAGTTTGAAGGGGACAGGGTCGAGGACAAACTATGGCTACACCTTC CAFSLKGTGSRTNYGYTF TRBV2 NA TRBJ1-2 TRBD1
TGTGCCAGCAGTACCGGGACTAGCGTCGAGAATGAGCAGTTCTTC CASSTGTSVENEQFF TRBV7-9 few TRBJ2-1 TRBD2
TGCAGCGTTGAAAAAGGGCAAGACTATGGCTACACCTTC CSVEKGQDYGYTF TRBV29-1 NA TRBJ1-2 NA
TGTGCCAGCAGCCCAACCAACGGGGGCTACAATGAGCAGTTCTTC CASSPTNGGYNEQFF TRBV4-2 few TRBJ2-1 NA
TGTGCCAGCCGACACTCCGGGACAAAAATTCAAGAGACCCAGTACTTC CASRHSGTKIQETQYF TRBV7-9 many TRBJ2-5 NA
TGTGCCAGCAGTCCGCAACAGGGATACTATGGCTACACCTTC CASSPQQGYYGYTF TRBV6-1 NA TRBJ1-2 NA
TGTGCCAGCAGTGATGGGGGAATAAGCACAGATACGCAGTATTTT CASSDGGISTDTQYF TRBV25-1 few TRBJ2-3 NA
TGTGCCAGCAGCTTTGGTTCTTCCGACGAGCAGTACTTC CASSFGSSDEQYF TRBV5-8 NA TRBJ2-7 NA
TGTGCCAGCAGCCAAGTACCCCCCAAAGAGCAGTACTTC CASSQVPPKEQYF TRBV3-1 few TRBJ2-7 NA
TGCAGTGCTAGAGTGGGGGGCCTCACAGATACGCAGTATTTT CSARVGGLTDTQYF TRBV20-1 few TRBJ2-3 NA
TGTGCCAGCAGCCGTGAACGGGCGGCCTACGAGCAGTACTTC CASSRERAAYEQYF TRBV7-9 NA TRBJ2-7 NA
TGCAGTGCACCCCAGACAGGGGGGTCCCAATATGATGGCTACACCTTC CSAPQTGGSQYDGYTF TRBV20-1 few TRBJ1-2 TRBD1
TGTGCCAGCAGCTTGGAGGTGGATAGCGGGGGCCACAATGAGCAGTTCTTC CASSLEVDSGGHNEQFF TRBV5-6 NA TRBJ2-1 TRBD2
TGTGCCAGCAGATTCTTGGGACAGGGGTTCTCTGAAGCTTTCTTT CASRFLGQGFSEAFF TRBV28 NA TRBJ1-1 TRBD1
TGTGCCAGCAGCCGAGTGAAGACAGGAAATGAAAAACTGTTTTTT CASSRVKTGNEKLFF TRBV7-2 few TRBJ1-4 NA
TGTGCCAGCAGCGACGGGACTAGGAGAGATACGCAGTATTTT CASSDGTRRDTQYF TRBV7-2 NA TRBJ2-3 TRBD2
TGTGCCTGGAGCACCAAAAACAGGGGGAATAATTCACCCCTCCACTTT CAWSTKNRGNNSPLHF TRBV30 NA TRBJ1-6 TRBD1
TGTGCCTGCCTGGGAGGGCACTCCTACGAGCAGTACTTC CACLGGHSYEQYF TRBV30 NA TRBJ2-7 TRBD2
TGTGCCAGTCGAGGACAGCCGGGCGGTGAAAGACTGTTTTTT CASRGQPGGERLFF TRBV19 NA TRBJ1-4 NA
TGCAGTGCTAGCGGTCTCGCCTTGTCGAGAGATACGCAGTATTTT CSASGLALSRDTQYF TRBV20-1 few TRBJ2-3 NA
TGTGCCAGCAGCCGAGGGGGCACTAGCGGGAGTCACGAGCAGTACTTC CASSRGGTSGSHEQYF TRBV4-2 many TRBJ2-7 TRBD2
TGTGCCAGCAGTTATTTGGAGACTACCTACGAGCAGTACTTC CASSYLETTYEQYF TRBV6-2/TRBV6-3 NA TRBJ2-7 NA
TGTGCCAGCAGTTATCGGGCGCTGGGGGTGAACACTGAAGCTTTCTTT CASSYRALGVNTEAFF TRBV6-5 many TRBJ1-1 NA
TGCAGTGCTACTGTTCCCGGGAATCGGGATACGCAGTATTTT CSATVPGNRDTQYF TRBV20-1 few TRBJ2-3 NA
TGTGCCAGCAGTTTAATAGCGGGAGGGCCGCGGAGCTCCTACAATGAGCAGTTCTTC CASSLIAGGPRSSYNEQFF TRBV27 few TRBJ2-1 TRBD2
TGTGCCTGGAGTGTAGGACAGAGAGGCTACACCTTC CAWSVGQRGYTF TRBV30 NA TRBJ1-2 NA
TGTGCCACCAGCAGAGATCGTATTCAGTACTTC CATSRDRIQYF TRBV15 few TRBJ2-4 NA
TGCAGTGCTAGACCAGGACTAGCGTACCTAGATACGCAGTATTTT CSARPGLAYLDTQYF TRBV20-1 few TRBJ2-3 TRBD2
TGTGCCAGCAGCGCACAGGGGAGCCATGAGCAGTTCTTC CASSAQGSHEQFF TRBV7-9 few TRBJ2-1 TRBD1
TGTGCCAGCAGTTCTGGGGACACACTGAACACTGAAGCTTTCTTT CASSSGDTLNTEAFF TRBV6-2/TRBV6-3 few TRBJ1-1 NA
TGTGCCAGCAGTCCTCTAGCGAGCCAAGAGACCCAGTACTTC CASSPLASQETQYF TRBV11-2 NA TRBJ2-5 NA
TGTGCCAGCAGTTACTCGACAGGGGGATTAAACACTGAAGCTTTCTTT CASSYSTGGLNTEAFF TRBV6-2/TRBV6-3 NA TRBJ1-1 TRBD1
TGTGCCAGTAGTATAGACTCGACTAGCGGGAGAAGCGAGACCCAGTACTTC CASSIDSTSGRSETQYF TRBV19 NA TRBJ2-5 TRBD2
TGTGCCAGCCCGACTCCGGTGGATACGCAGTATTTT CASPTPVDTQYF TRBV6-4 NA TRBJ2-3 NA
TGCAGCGTTATTAAAGAAAGCTCCTACAATGAGCAGTTCTTC CSVIKESSYNEQFF TRBV29-1 NA TRBJ2-1 NA
TGTGCCAGCGGACCGGGACTAGCGATACCCAATGAGCAGTTCTTC CASGPGLAIPNEQFF TRBV7-3 few TRBJ2-1 TRBD2
TGTGCCAGCAGCGGACAGGGTCATCAGCCCCAGCATTTT CASSGQGHQPQHF TRBV7-2 few TRBJ1-5 TRBD1
TGTGCCAGCAGCCCTCGGACAGGGGTGAACACTGAAGCTTTCTTT CASSPRTGVNTEAFF TRBV7-9 few TRBJ1-1 TRBD1
TGTGCCAGCAGTCCAGCAGGGTATGCCCAAGAGACCCAGTACTTC CASSPAGYAQETQYF TRBV6-1 NA TRBJ2-5 NA
TGCAGTGCTAGAGGGTTGTGGGTGGACGAGCAGTACTTC CSARGLWVDEQYF TRBV20-1 few TRBJ2-7 NA
TGTGCCAGCAGCTTAACACAGGGCCTCTGGGATGAGCAGTTCTTC CASSLTQGLWDEQFF TRBV7-9 many TRBJ2-1 NA
TGTGCCAGCAGTTCGACCGGGACAGGGGTTCATAGCAATCAGCCCCAGCATTTT CASSSTGTGVHSNQPQHF TRBV6-2/TRBV6-3 NA TRBJ1-5 TRBD1
TGCGCCAGCACACCCCAGCACCTATTCACAGATACGCAGTATTTT CASTPQHLFTDTQYF TRBV23-1 few TRBJ2-3 NA